Included here is one T cell receptor beta chain sequence, with context. What it binds is not known. Trimming took 6 bases from V and 1 from J, leaving 10 bases between them. The CDR3 runs 14 residues. CDR1 and CDR2 (germline): MNHEY, SMNVEV (reference sequence). The data stem from a study of T cell responses to AZD1222 COVID-19 vaccine. Study-wide findings and caveats: Clonal diversity was possibly underestimated, and white British individuals and females predominated among donors. Repertoire samples came only from after the peak T cell response. With two AZD1222 doses given, Spike-specific TCR breadth and depth both rose. With dominance at 160-218 and 743-854, vaccine-associated CD4 TCRs spanned spike.

Clones were sequenced by immunoSEQ multiplex PCR, and TCRdb holds only the in-frame ones, with some missing. The sample contains under 200,000 clones, 88% of which appear only once. This rearrangement joins TRBV27 to TRBJ1-3; D gene uncertain. This clonotype originated in an adult in good health. This material consisted of peripheral blood, taken on day 0 of AZD1222 vaccination. CDR3 DNA sequence: TGTGCCAGCAGCTTAGACGGGTCTGGAAACACCATATATTTT. It is translated as CASSLDGSGNTIYF.